This is a list of T cell receptor beta chains from one sample in a study of blood T cell repertoires in COVID-19. Here immunoSEQ multiplex PCR was the method, and the copy in TCRdb shows in-frame clones only, minus some. The sample has some 44,000 clones; roughly 80% are singletons. Sequenced sample: peripheral blood. The origin of the receptors is a woman aged 55-69 years with acute or convalescent COVID-19. CDR3s include the opening cysteine and the closing phenylalanine or tryptophan. A D gene is named only where the DNA matches it firmly. Clone size is not always given. Where it is, it says once, few, many or a class for expanded clones.

J gene: TRBJ2-3
D gene: TRBD2
clone size: .
V gene: TRBV5-1
CDR3 protein: CASSFRTSGGGTDTQYF
CDR3 DNA: TGCGCCAGCAGCTTCAGGACTAGCGGGGGAGGGACAGATACGCAGTATTTT

J gene: TRBJ1-1
D gene: TRBD1
clone size: .
V gene: TRBV7-2
CDR3 protein: CASSLVGQGSTEAFF
CDR3 DNA: TGTGCCAGCAGCTTAGTCGGACAGGGTTCCACTGAAGCTTTCTTT

J gene: TRBJ1-1
D gene: .
clone size: once
V gene: TRBV19
CDR3 protein: CASSMSDEVNTEAFF
CDR3 DNA: TGTGCCAGTAGTATGTCCGATGAGGTGAACACTGAAGCTTTCTTT

J gene: TRBJ2-4
D gene: .
clone size: few
V gene: TRBV2
CDR3 protein: CASSVTAGANIQYF
CDR3 DNA: TGTGCCAGCAGTGTGACCGCGGGGGCCAACATTCAGTACTTC

J gene: TRBJ1-1
D gene: .
clone size: .
V gene: TRBV14
CDR3 protein: CASSQDPLSAFF
CDR3 DNA: TGTGCCAGCAGCCAAGACCCTCTTTCGGCTTTCTTT

J gene: TRBJ2-5
D gene: TRBD2
clone size: .
V gene: TRBV7-2
CDR3 protein: CASSYRLAGGLETQYF
CDR3 DNA: TGTGCCAGCAGTTACCGACTAGCGGGGGGGCTGGAGACCCAGTACTTC

J gene: TRBJ1-2
D gene: .
clone size: .
V gene: TRBV6-5
CDR3 protein: CASRTGRGHFGYTF
CDR3 DNA: TGTGCCAGCAGGACAGGACGGGGACATTTTGGCTACACCTTC

J gene: TRBJ1-5
D gene: TRBD1
clone size: .
V gene: TRBV7-6
CDR3 protein: CASSPMSRDRGNQPQHF
CDR3 DNA: TGTGCCAGCAGCCCGATGTCCCGGGACAGGGGCAATCAGCCCCAGCATTTT

J gene: TRBJ2-1
D gene: .
clone size: .
V gene: TRBV7-3
CDR3 protein: CASSLSLARGSDEQFF
CDR3 DNA: TGTGCCAGCAGCTTATCCCTAGCGAGGGGTTCGGATGAGCAGTTCTTC

J gene: TRBJ1-1
D gene: TRBD1
clone size: .
V gene: TRBV2
CDR3 protein: CASRATGANTEAFF
CDR3 DNA: TGTGCCAGCAGGGCGACAGGGGCGAACACTGAAGCTTTCTTT

J gene: TRBJ1-2
D gene: .
clone size: .
V gene: TRBV5-1
CDR3 protein: CASSHAGVGYTF
CDR3 DNA: TGCGCCAGCAGCCACGCAGGTGTCGGCTACACCTTC

J gene: TRBJ2-7
D gene: .
clone size: .
V gene: TRBV3-1/TRBV3-2
CDR3 protein: CASSPSVVNSFNEQYF
CDR3 DNA: TGTGCCAGCAGCCCCAGCGTGGTGAATAGCTTTAACGAGCAGTACTTC

J gene: TRBJ2-3
D gene: .
clone size: .
V gene: TRBV11-2
CDR3 protein: CASSPRGTASSTDTQYF
CDR3 DNA: TGTGCCAGCAGCCCTCGGGGGACAGCTTCTAGCACAGATACGCAGTATTTT

J gene: TRBJ2-7
D gene: .
clone size: once
V gene: TRBV19
CDR3 protein: CATTVQSDSYEQYF
CDR3 DNA: TGTGCCACAACAGTACAGTCGGATTCCTACGAGCAGTACTTC

J gene: TRBJ1-1
D gene: .
clone size: .
V gene: TRBV6-5
CDR3 protein: CASSLQGNTEAFF
CDR3 DNA: TGTGCCAGCAGTCTGCAGGGGAACACTGAAGCTTTCTTT

J gene: TRBJ1-1
D gene: TRBD1
clone size: .
V gene: TRBV7-3
CDR3 protein: CASSGGTGSTEAFF
CDR3 DNA: TGTGCCAGCAGCGGGGGGACAGGGAGCACTGAAGCTTTCTTT

J gene: TRBJ2-5
D gene: TRBD2
clone size: .
V gene: TRBV5-1
CDR3 protein: CASSSIAGGPQETQYF
CDR3 DNA: TGCGCCAGCAGCTCCATAGCGGGGGGGCCCCAAGAGACCCAGTACTTC

J gene: TRBJ2-3
D gene: TRBD1
clone size: .
V gene: TRBV11-2
CDR3 protein: CASRGPGQGSGDTQYF
CDR3 DNA: TGTGCCAGCAGGGGACCGGGACAGGGTAGTGGAGATACGCAGTATTTT

J gene: TRBJ1-1
D gene: TRBD1
clone size: .
V gene: TRBV19
CDR3 protein: CASHQDRNGEAFF
CDR3 DNA: TGTGCCAGCCATCAGGACAGGAACGGGGAAGCTTTCTTT

J gene: TRBJ1-2
D gene: .
clone size: .
V gene: TRBV6-5
CDR3 protein: CASRPGTLNYGYTF
CDR3 DNA: TGTGCCAGCAGGCCCGGGACACTTAACTATGGCTACACCTTC

J gene: TRBJ1-1
D gene: .
clone size: .
V gene: TRBV7-2
CDR3 protein: CASSLKRSLMNTEAFF
CDR3 DNA: TGTGCCAGCAGCTTAAAACGATCACTGATGAACACTGAAGCTTTCTTT

J gene: TRBJ2-7
D gene: TRBD1
clone size: .
V gene: TRBV6-1
CDR3 protein: CASSEGTGGSYEQYF
CDR3 DNA: TGTGCCAGCAGTGAAGGGACAGGGGGCTCCTACGAGCAGTACTTC

J gene: TRBJ2-1
D gene: .
clone size: .
V gene: TRBV6-5
CDR3 protein: CASTPGLYNEQFF
CDR3 DNA: TGTGCCAGCACCCCGGGACTTTACAATGAGCAGTTCTTC

J gene: TRBJ2-7
D gene: .
clone size: few
V gene: TRBV5-4
CDR3 protein: CASNDGGSYEQYF
CDR3 DNA: TGTGCCAGCAACGACGGCGGTTCCTACGAGCAGTACTTC

J gene: TRBJ2-1
D gene: .
clone size: .
V gene: TRBV5-4
CDR3 protein: CASSLTGYNEQFF
CDR3 DNA: TGTGCCAGCAGCCTCACAGGGTACAATGAGCAGTTCTTC

J gene: TRBJ1-1
D gene: .
clone size: .
V gene: TRBV6-5
CDR3 protein: CASPGPGENTEAFF
CDR3 DNA: TGTGCCAGCCCCGGCCCGGGGGAGAACACTGAAGCTTTCTTT

J gene: TRBJ2-3
D gene: .
clone size: .
V gene: TRBV6-4
CDR3 protein: CASSVGDSADTQYF
CDR3 DNA: TGTGCCAGCAGTGTTGGGGATAGCGCAGATACGCAGTATTTT

J gene: TRBJ1-6
D gene: TRBD1
clone size: .
V gene: TRBV5-1
CDR3 protein: CASSWGDRGIKNSPLHF
CDR3 DNA: TGCGCCAGCAGCTGGGGGGACAGGGGCATCAAGAATTCACCCCTCCACTTT

J gene: TRBJ2-3
D gene: .
clone size: .
V gene: TRBV20-1
CDR3 protein: CSASLSAGNTDTQYF
CDR3 DNA: TGCAGTGCTAGTCTTTCTGCGGGGAACACAGATACGCAGTATTTT

J gene: TRBJ2-7
D gene: TRBD2
clone size: .
V gene: TRBV5-1
CDR3 protein: CASSLQGGGSSYEQYF
CDR3 DNA: TGCGCCAGCAGCTTGCAGGGCGGGGGGAGCTCCTACGAGCAGTACTTC

J gene: TRBJ1-5
D gene: .
clone size: .
V gene: TRBV7-9
CDR3 protein: CASSSGFSNQPQHF
CDR3 DNA: TGTGCCAGCAGCTCCGGGTTTAGCAATCAGCCCCAGCATTTT

J gene: TRBJ1-2
D gene: .
clone size: .
V gene: TRBV2
CDR3 protein: CASSGGPGDGYTF
CDR3 DNA: TGTGCCAGCAGTGGGGGGCCAGGGGATGGCTACACCTTC

J gene: TRBJ1-4
D gene: TRBD1
clone size: .
V gene: TRBV6-5
CDR3 protein: CASTQTGTGGEKLFF
CDR3 DNA: TGTGCCAGCACCCAAACCGGGACAGGGGGCGAAAAACTGTTTTTT

J gene: TRBJ2-1
D gene: .
clone size: .
V gene: TRBV5-8
CDR3 protein: CASSLGVLGYNEQFF
CDR3 DNA: TGTGCCAGCAGCTTAGGGGTTTTAGGTTACAATGAGCAGTTCTTC

J gene: TRBJ2-7
D gene: TRBD1
clone size: .
V gene: TRBV30
CDR3 protein: CAWRPTGGFSYEQYF
CDR3 DNA: TGTGCCTGGAGACCGACAGGGGGCTTCTCCTACGAGCAGTACTTC

J gene: TRBJ1-5
D gene: .
clone size: .
V gene: TRBV2
CDR3 protein: CASRSTGNSNQPQHF
CDR3 DNA: TGTGCCAGCAGATCGACAGGTAATAGCAATCAGCCCCAGCATTTT

J gene: TRBJ1-2
D gene: .
clone size: .
V gene: TRBV6-5
CDR3 protein: CATKFLDRRYGYTF
CDR3 DNA: TGTGCCACCAAATTTCTGGACAGACGCTATGGCTACACCTTC

J gene: TRBJ2-7
D gene: TRBD1
clone size: .
V gene: TRBV2
CDR3 protein: CASSVDRGLYEQYF
CDR3 DNA: TGTGCCAGCAGTGTGGACAGGGGGCTCTACGAGCAGTACTTC

J gene: TRBJ2-3
D gene: .
clone size: .
V gene: TRBV6-5
CDR3 protein: CASSYFTVLGTDTQYF
CDR3 DNA: TGTGCCAGCAGTTACTTCACAGTTCTCGGCACAGATACGCAGTATTTT

J gene: TRBJ2-2
D gene: .
clone size: .
V gene: TRBV9
CDR3 protein: CASRQGLYTGELFF
CDR3 DNA: TGTGCCAGCAGGCAGGGTCTTTACACCGGGGAGCTGTTTTTT

J gene: TRBJ2-3
D gene: TRBD2
clone size: .
V gene: TRBV4-2
CDR3 protein: CASSQGTSPTDTQYF
CDR3 DNA: TGTGCCAGCAGCCAAGGGACTAGCCCCACAGATACGCAGTATTTT

J gene: TRBJ1-3
D gene: TRBD1
clone size: few
V gene: TRBV18
CDR3 protein: CASSRRDRDGNTIYF
CDR3 DNA: TGTGCCAGCTCTCGCCGGGACAGGGATGGAAACACCATATATTTT

J gene: TRBJ2-2
D gene: TRBD1
clone size: .
V gene: TRBV19
CDR3 protein: CASSIIGTGTGELFF
CDR3 DNA: TGTGCCAGTAGTATAATCGGGACAGGCACCGGGGAGCTGTTTTTT

J gene: TRBJ2-1
D gene: .
clone size: .
V gene: TRBV7-3
CDR3 protein: CASSNPWRGNHEQFF
CDR3 DNA: TGTGCCAGCAGCAACCCCTGGCGGGGAAATCATGAGCAGTTCTTC

J gene: TRBJ1-1
D gene: .
clone size: few
V gene: TRBV6-6
CDR3 protein: CASSKGGTEAFF
CDR3 DNA: TGTGCCAGCAGTAAAGGGGGAACTGAAGCTTTCTTT

J gene: TRBJ2-7
D gene: TRBD2
clone size: few
V gene: TRBV7-2
CDR3 protein: CASSLAGLAGAGSYEQYF
CDR3 DNA: TGTGCCAGCAGTTTGGCCGGACTAGCGGGGGCTGGCTCCTACGAGCAGTACTTC

J gene: TRBJ1-2
D gene: TRBD1
clone size: .
V gene: TRBV2
CDR3 protein: CASSPGTGPDGYTF
CDR3 DNA: TGTGCCAGCAGCCCCGGGACAGGGCCTGATGGCTACACCTTC